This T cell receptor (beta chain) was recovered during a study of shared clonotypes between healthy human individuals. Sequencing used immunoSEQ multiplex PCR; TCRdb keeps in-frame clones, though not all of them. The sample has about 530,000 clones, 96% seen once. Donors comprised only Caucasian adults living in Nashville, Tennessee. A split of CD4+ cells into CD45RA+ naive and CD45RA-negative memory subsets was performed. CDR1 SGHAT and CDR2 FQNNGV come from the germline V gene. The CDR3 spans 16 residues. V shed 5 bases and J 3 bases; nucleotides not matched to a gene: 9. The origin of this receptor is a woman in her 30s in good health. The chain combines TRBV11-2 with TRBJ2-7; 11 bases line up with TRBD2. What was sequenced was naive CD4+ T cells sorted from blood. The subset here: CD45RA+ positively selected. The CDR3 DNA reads TGTGCCAGCAGCCCCGGGACTAGCGGAAGAAACTACGAGCAGTACTTC. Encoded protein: CASSPGTSGRNYEQYF.